This T cell receptor beta chain was sequenced for a study of blood T cell repertoires in COVID-19. The wider study: The origin of the acute and convalescent COVID-19 samples was the United States, Italy and Spain.

This CDR3 contains 15 residues. The trim removed 3 bases at V and 4 bases at J, leaving 6 bases unmatched. Germline CDR1 SGDLS, CDR2 YYNGEE. Assay: immunoSEQ multiplex PCR; the TCRdb copy retains only in-frame clones and omits some. This table holds roughly 150,000 clones, 85% found once. The TCR was taken from a woman of 80 years or more with COVID-19, enrolled during active disease. The sequenced material came from peripheral blood. J is TRBJ1-2 and V is TRBV9, with 10 bases aligning to TRBD1. Here the CDR3 reads CASSAGQGGSYGYTF. Written as DNA, the CDR3 is TGTGCCAGCAGCGCCGGACAGGGGGGGTCCTATGGCTACACCTTC. The variable domain in full, with the rest retrieved from reference TRBV9 and TRBJ1-2, is DSGVTQTPKHLITATGQRVTLRCSPRSGDLSVYWYQQSLDQGLQFLIQYYNGEERAKGNILERFSAQQFPDLHSELNLSSLELGDSALYFCASSAGQGGSYGYTFGSGTRLTVV.